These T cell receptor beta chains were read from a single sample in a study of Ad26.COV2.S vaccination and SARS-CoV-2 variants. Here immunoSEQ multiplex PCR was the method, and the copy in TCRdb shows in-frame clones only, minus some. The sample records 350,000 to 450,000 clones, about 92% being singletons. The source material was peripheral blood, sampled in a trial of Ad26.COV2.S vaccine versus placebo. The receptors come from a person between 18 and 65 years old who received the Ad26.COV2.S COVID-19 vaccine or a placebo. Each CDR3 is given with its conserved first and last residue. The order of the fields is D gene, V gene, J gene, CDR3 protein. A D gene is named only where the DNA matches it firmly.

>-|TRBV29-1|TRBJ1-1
CSVEGGRPEAFF
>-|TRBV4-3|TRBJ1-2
CASSQGGLGIDGYTF
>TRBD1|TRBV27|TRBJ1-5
CASGDWTGYSNQPQHF
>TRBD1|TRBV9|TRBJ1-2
CASSGTGTEFSPYGYTF
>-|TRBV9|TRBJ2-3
CASSVDIVRTDTQYF
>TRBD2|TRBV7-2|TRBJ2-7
CASSLRASGAPRSSYEQYF
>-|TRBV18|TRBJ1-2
CASSPNLRDIDYF
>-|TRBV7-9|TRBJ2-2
CASSLLGQNTGELFF
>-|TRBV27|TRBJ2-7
CASSLSHTGTPNLQSSYEQYF
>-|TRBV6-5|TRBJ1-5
CASRRTDSSNQPQHF
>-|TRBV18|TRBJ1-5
CASSPKRNSNQPQHF